Shown below are 30 T cell receptor beta chains from a single sample sequenced in a study of T cells in Graves' hyperthyroidism and ophthalmopathy. The CDR3 regions of TCR beta were amplified from RNA transcripts. A first-round RT-PCR of the TCR CDR3 used the HTBI primer set. One entry per CDR3 protein, called by TCRdb with MiXCR from the multiplex PCR reads. The profile shows 200,000 to 250,000 distinct CDR3 sequences, 24% of them singletons. Source material: blood. Receptors originate from a woman aged 35 to 49 with Graves' ophthalmopathy.

This clonotype has at least ten counts. This chain connects TRBV27 to TRBJ2-5; 14 bases align to TRBD2. CDR1 is MNHEY, CDR2 SMNVEV, per germline (reference sequence). The CDR3 contains 16 residues. Trimming cost V 5 bases and J 3 bases; bases outside gene matches: 5. Here the CDR3 reads CASSQTSGRDEETQYF. The CDR3 region has the DNA TGTGCCAGCAGTCAGACTAGCGGGAGGGACGAAGAGACCCAGTACTTC.

This clonotype has a count of ten or more. V gene TRBV15 combines with J gene TRBJ2-5; 7 positions match TRBD1. Trimming took 5 bases from V and 3 from J; bases not matched to a gene: 6. Per the germline V gene, CDR1 is LNHNV and CDR2 is YYDKDF (reference sequence). There are 14 residues in the CDR3. CDR3 protein: CATSVLGGEETQYF. DNA of the CDR3: TGTGCCACCAGCGTGCTAGGGGGCGAAGAGACCCAGTACTTC.

The chain uses TRBV30 and TRBJ2-5; 7 nucleotides line up with TRBD2. V lost 2 bases, J lost 1 base, and 4 bases stayed unmatched. CDR1 is GTSNPN, CDR2 SVGIG, per germline (reference sequence). This CDR3 has 14 residues. The CDR3 region is CAWSWGGVQETQYF. The CDR3 nucleotides read TGTGCCTGGAGTTGGGGGGGAGTCCAAGAGACCCAGTACTTC.

This clonotype occurred many times. The CDR3, as DNA: TGTGCCAGCACCCTGACAGAGAGCGAGACCCAGTACTTC. It codes for CASTLTESETQYF. The rearrangement links TRBV7-9 to TRBJ2-5, with D maybe TRBD1 (5 bases). Trimming removed 7 bases at V and 5 bases at J, with 14 bases between. This CDR3 is built from 13 residues. Germline CDR1 SEHNR, CDR2 FQNEAQ (reference sequence).

In its sample, this clonotype was seen many times. The chain joins TRBV27 to TRBJ2-5; D call uncertain. The CDR3 runs to 14 residues. V was clipped by 5 bases and J by 5 bases, with 15 bases between them. Germline V gene data show CDR1 as MNHEY and CDR2 as SMNVEV (reference sequence). As DNA, the CDR3 is TGTGCCAGCAGTCCCTTCCCACCACGGGAGACCCAGTACTTC. Its translation: CASSPFPPRETQYF.

The rearrangement uses TRBV15 and TRBJ1-5; a possible D gene is TRBD1 (6 bases). Germline-derived CDR1 and CDR2 are LNHNV and YYDKDF (reference sequence). V was shortened by 5 bases and J by 5 bases, with 10 bases between the two germline ends. The CDR3 runs 13 residues. CDR3 loop: CATSYTGYQPQHF. The DNA of the CDR3 is TGTGCCACCAGCTATACAGGGTATCAGCCCCAGCATTTT.

In DNA form, the CDR3 reads TGTGCCAGCCGGACTAGCGGGGGGGCGAAGACCCAGTACTTC. This sequence encodes CASRTSGGAKTQYF. This chain connects TRBV5-3 to TRBJ2-5, with TRBD2 matching over 15 bases. TRBV5-3 is assigned to the ORF class and has an uncertain function. The CDR3 length is 14 residues. The ends lost 8 bases at V and 6 bases at J; junction bases unmatched: 5.

This sequence joins TRBV7-2 and TRBJ2-7, with TRBD1 matching over 8 bases. This CDR3 contains 14 residues. J lost 6 bases, V lost 4 bases, and 8 bases had no gene match. The germline CDR1 and CDR2 sequences are SGHTA and FQGNSA. This CDR3 reads CASSSQGQVGEQYF. The CDR3 nucleotides are TGTGCCAGCAGCTCTCAGGGACAGGTAGGCGAGCAGTACTTC. The complete variable domain, with remaining parts taken from reference TRBV7-2 and TRBJ2-7, reads GAGVSQSPSNKVTEKGKDVELRCDPISGHTALYWYRQSLGQGLEFLIYFQGNSAPDKSGLPSDRFSAERTGGSVSTLTIQRTQQEDSAVYLCASSSQGQVGEQYFGPGTRLTVT.

This clonotype was observed a few times. The chain couples TRBV7-9 to TRBJ1-1; 7 nucleotides match TRBD1. Germline V CDR1 and CDR2: SEHNR, FQNEAQ (reference sequence). This CDR3 is built from 15 residues. V dropped 3 bases and J dropped 4; count of bases not matched to a gene: 8. CDR3 DNA: TGTGCCAGCAGCTTCGAGGGGGCGCGTTTCACTGAAGCTTTCTTT. Translation gives CASSFEGARFTEAFF.

This clonotype was counted at least ten times. The gene calls are TRBV27 and TRBJ2-7; 13 bases are shared with TRBD2. The CDR3 has 15 residues. Trimming cost V 8 bases and J 4 bases; bases outside gene matches: 8. The V gene's germline CDR1 is MNHEY and CDR2 SMNVEV (reference sequence). The CDR3 DNA reads TGTGCCAGCTCCGGGACTAGCGGGAAAAGGTACGAGCAGTACTTC. Its translation is CASSGTSGKRYEQYF.

The chain is built from TRBV11-2 and TRBJ2-5; D perhaps matches TRBD2 (6 bases). The CDR3 runs to 16 residues. Germline V gives CDR1 SGHAT, CDR2 FQNNGV. With 1 base removed from V and 2 bases from J, the gap between germline ends came to 14 bases. The chain's CDR3 is CASSLVMAGRQETQYF. CDR3 sequence (DNA): TGTGCCAGCAGCTTAGTGATGGCGGGGAGGCAAGAGACCCAGTACTTC.

J is TRBJ2-7 and V is TRBV30; the D gene is possibly TRBD1 (5 bases). Trimming removed 3 bases at V and 5 bases at J, with 23 bases between. CDR1 is GTSNPN, CDR2 SVGIG, per germline (reference sequence). This CDR3 is built from 16 residues. Written as DNA, the CDR3 is TGTGCCTGGAGCCTGCCCGGGTATCGCAGGGCCCACGAGCAGTACTTC. Translated, it gives CAWSLPGYRRAHEQYF.

This clonotype was found a few times. The chain is built from TRBV7-8 and TRBJ2-5; D uncertain. The germline V gene has CDR1 SGHVS and CDR2 FQNEAQ. Trimming shortened V by 2 bases and J by 5 bases, and 6 bases separated the two germline ends. The CDR3 extends over 12 amino acids. CDR3 residues: CASSLPPETQYF. The CDR3 coding sequence is TGTGCCAGCAGCTTACCTCCGGAGACCCAGTACTTC.

This clonotype was observed once. The chain uses TRBV6-1 and TRBJ1-5; no clear D. V lost 9 bases and J lost 4, with 10 bases in between. Germline lookup yields CDR1 MNHNS and CDR2 SASEGT. CDR3 length equals 12 residues. The CDR3 protein is CASGGPNQPQHF. DNA for the CDR3: TGTGCCAGTGGCGGACCTAATCAGCCCCAGCATTTT.

This clonotype was found many times. The chain employs TRBV27 and TRBJ2-7; D ambiguous. This CDR3 is built from 13 residues. Germline lookup yields CDR1 MNHEY and CDR2 SMNVEV (reference sequence). The ends were cut back, 2 bases at V and 6 bases at J, with 11 bases in the middle. Here the CDR3 reads CASSLSASLEQYF. In DNA, the CDR3 is TGTGCCAGCAGTTTAAGTGCATCTCTCGAGCAGTACTTC.

This clonotype has ten or more counts. The chain is built from TRBV20-1 and TRBJ2-7; tentatively, D is TRBD1 (5 bases). This CDR3 region has 14 residues. Trimming took 6 bases from V and 6 from J, leaving 21 bases between them. Germline V gives CDR1 DFQATT, CDR2 SNEGSKA (reference sequence). CDR3 sequence (DNA): TGCAGTGCCACCCTACAGGACCCCTTTGGCGAGCAGTACTTC. Protein: CSATLQDPFGEQYF.

Note on this clonotype: Possible read error: a much larger clone is one base away. The genes are TRBV18 and TRBJ2-5, with 10 bases identical to TRBD2. The CDR3 has 16 residues. Unmatched junction bases numbered 10, after V lost 3 bases and J lost 6 bases. Germline CDR1 reads KGHSH; CDR2 reads LQKENI. CDR3 sequence: CASSPSTSGDRKTQYF. The CDR3 DNA reads TGTGCCAGCTCACCCTCTACTAGCGGGGACCGAAAGACCCAGTACTTC.

In its sample, this clonotype was seen many times. The chain employs TRBV28 and TRBJ2-1, with 8 bases fitting TRBD2. CDR1 and CDR2 from the germline V gene are MDHEN and SYDVKM. The CDR3 loop spans 14 amino acids. The J segment lost 7 bases and the V segment lost 8 bases, leaving 10 bases of the junction unmatched. The CDR3 DNA is TGTGCCAGCCTCGGCGGGGGACTAGGTAATGAGCAGTTCTTC. It yields the protein CASLGGGLGNEQFF.

The table lists this clonotype with many counts. The rearrangement joins TRBV19 to TRBJ2-7; D is ambiguous. This CDR3 contains 11 residues. Germline V lookup: CDR1 LNHDA, CDR2 SQIVND (reference sequence). V lost 7 bases, J lost 4 bases, and 8 bases lay in between. The CDR3 is CASKDGYEQYF. The CDR3 DNA is TGTGCCAGTAAGGACGGTTACGAGCAGTACTTC. The full variable domain, with the rest looked up from reference TRBV19 and TRBJ2-7, is DGGITQSPKYLFRKEGQNVTLSCEQNLNHDAMYWYRQDPGQGLRLIYYSQIVNDFQKGDIAEGYSVSREKKESFPLTVTSAQKNPTAFYLCASKDGYEQYFGPGTRLTVT.

This clonotype was seen many times. This chain uses TRBV19 with TRBJ1-1; weak D call: TRBD1 (5 bases). Trimming cost V 11 bases and J 5 bases, with 24 bases left between them. This CDR3 has 15 residues. From germline, CDR1 is LNHDA and CDR2 SQIVND (reference sequence). This CDR3 reads CARAPAPGRDTEAFF. The CDR3 nucleotides are TGTGCCCGTGCGCCGGCTCCGGGGCGAGATACTGAAGCTTTCTTT.

This clonotype was detected many times. This chain uses TRBV24-1 with TRBJ2-5, with 10 bases identical to TRBD1. The CDR3 is 15 amino acids. Germline lookup yields CDR1 KGHDR and CDR2 SFDVKD. The J segment lost 3 bases and the V segment lost 4 bases, leaving 4 bases of the junction unmatched. CDR3 coding DNA: TGTGCCACCAGTGACCGGACAGGGGGAGAAGAGACCCAGTACTTC. It specifies CATSDRTGGEETQYF.

This clonotype was recorded at least ten times. The gene calls are TRBV6-2 or TRBV6-3 and TRBJ2-2; D is undetermined. CDR3 size: 16 residues. Trimming removed 2 bases at V and 3 bases at J, with 13 bases between. Looked up from germline, CDR1 is MNHEY and CDR2 is SVGEGT. The CDR3 spells CASSYVSPRDTGELFF. The CDR3 DNA reads TGTGCCAGCAGTTACGTCAGTCCAAGGGACACCGGGGAGCTGTTTTTT.

This chain joins TRBV6-1 and TRBJ2-5, with 10 bases fitting TRBD1. The CDR3 loop spans 15 amino acids. Trimming removed 8 bases from V and 2 bases from J; junction bases left unmatched: 8. Germline CDR1 is MNHNS and CDR2 is SASEGT. CDR3 sequence (DNA): TGTGCCAGCGGGTTAAGACAGGGGGCGCAAGAGACCCAGTACTTC. Amino acids: CASGLRQGAQETQYF.

This clonotype showed up many times. The chain uses TRBV3-1 and TRBJ2-7, with unresolved D. CDR3 length: 13 residues. The germline gives CDR1 LGHDT, CDR2 YNNKEL (reference sequence). V was pared by 0 bases and J by 2 bases, with 5 bases between. The CDR3: CASSQEVPYEQYF. In DNA form, the CDR3 reads TGTGCCAGCAGCCAAGAAGTTCCCTACGAGCAGTACTTC.

Many counts were recorded for this clonotype. The chain couples TRBV7-3 to TRBJ2-2; TRBD2 might be the D (5 bases). Germline CDR1 reads SGHTA; CDR2 reads FQGTGA. Between the trimmed V and J ends, which lost 5 bases and 6 bases, there was a span of 10 bases. The CDR3 is made up of 13 amino acids. CDR3 nucleotide sequence: TGTGCCAGCAGCATTACTAGAGCCGGGGAGCTGTTTTTT. Protein: CASSITRAGELFF.

This clonotype occurred many times. The chain carries TRBV30 and TRBJ1-5; D not certain. V lost 2 bases to trimming and J lost 4 bases, with 15 bases between them. Germline V CDR1 and CDR2: GTSNPN, SVGIG (reference sequence). The CDR3 runs to 15 residues. The CDR3 DNA sequence: TGTGCCTGGAGTCACCCGGACGGATCTAATCAGCCCCAGCATTTT. Encoded protein: CAWSHPDGSNQPQHF.

The J gene is TRBJ2-4, the V gene TRBV7-9; 9 nucleotides agree with TRBD1. The germline V gene has CDR1 SEHNR and CDR2 FQNEAQ (reference sequence). The V segment lost 5 bases and the J segment 2 bases; nucleotides outside the gene matches: 4. The CDR3 covers 15 residues. The CDR3 spells CASSPTGGTKNIQYF. In DNA form, the CDR3 reads TGTGCCAGCAGCCCGACAGGGGGAACCAAAAACATTCAGTACTTC. The full variable domain, completed using reference TRBV7-9 and TRBJ2-4, is DTGVSQNPRHKITKRGQNVTFRCDPISEHNRLYWYRQTLGQGPEFLTYFQNEAQLEKSRLLSDRFSAERPKGSFSTLEIQRTEQGDSAMYLCASSPTGGTKNIQYFGAGTRLSVL.

This clonotype was counted many times. The chain recombines TRBV2 with TRBJ1-2, with TRBD1 identical over 12 bases. The CDR3 length is 19 residues. Germline CDR1 SNHLY, CDR2 FYNNEI. Unmatched junction bases numbered 12, after V lost 4 bases and J lost 0 bases. In nucleotides, the CDR3 is TGTGCCAGCAGTGCAGTGTCGGGACAGGGGGCTCGGGCTAACTATGGCTACACCTTC. Protein: CASSAVSGQGARANYGYTF.

In its sample, this clonotype was seen many times. In DNA, the CDR3 is TGTGCCAGCCGGGACAGGGGTGCCTACGAGCAGTACTTC. Translated: CASRDRGAYEQYF. The chain carries TRBV6-5 and TRBJ2-7; TRBD1 aligns across 10 bases. The V and J ends lost 8 bases and 2 bases, in that order; junction bases with no gene match: 3. Germline loops: CDR1 MNHEY, CDR2 SVGAGI. This CDR3 contains 13 residues.

This clonotype was counted many times. The J gene is TRBJ1-6, the V gene TRBV28; 9 bases line up with TRBD1. The CDR3 runs 16 residues. Trimming took 6 bases from V and 10 from J; bases not matched to a gene: 13. CDR1 and CDR2 from the germline V gene are MDHEN and SYDVKM. The CDR3 region has the DNA TGTGCCAGCAGGCGTCCCGGGACAGGGTTAGGCTCACCCCTCCACTTT. Translating gives CASRRPGTGLGSPLHF.